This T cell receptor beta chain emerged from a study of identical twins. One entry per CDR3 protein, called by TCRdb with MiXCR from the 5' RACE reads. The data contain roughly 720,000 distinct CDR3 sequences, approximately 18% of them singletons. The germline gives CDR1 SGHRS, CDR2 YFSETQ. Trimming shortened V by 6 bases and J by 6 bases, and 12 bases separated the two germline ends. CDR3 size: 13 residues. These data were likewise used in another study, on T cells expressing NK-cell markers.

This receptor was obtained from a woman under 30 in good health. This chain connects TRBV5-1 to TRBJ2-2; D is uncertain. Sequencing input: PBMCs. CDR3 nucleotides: TGCGCCAGCAAGACGGAGAGCGCCGGGGAGCTGTTTTTT. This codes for CASKTESAGELFF.